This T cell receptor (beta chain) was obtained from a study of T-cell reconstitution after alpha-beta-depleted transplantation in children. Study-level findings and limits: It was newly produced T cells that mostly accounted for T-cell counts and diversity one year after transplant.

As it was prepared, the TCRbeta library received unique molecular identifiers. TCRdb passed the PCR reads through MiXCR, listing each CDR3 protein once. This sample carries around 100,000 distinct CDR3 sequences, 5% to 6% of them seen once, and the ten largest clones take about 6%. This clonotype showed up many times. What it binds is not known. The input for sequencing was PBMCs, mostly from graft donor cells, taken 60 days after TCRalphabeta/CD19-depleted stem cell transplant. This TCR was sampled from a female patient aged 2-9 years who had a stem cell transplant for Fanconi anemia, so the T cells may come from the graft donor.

CDR3 in DNA: TGTGCCAGCGGGACCGGGACTAGCGTCCACGAGCAGTACTTC. Translated, it gives CASGTGTSVHEQYF. This chain uses TRBV27 with TRBJ2-7; TRBD2 agrees at 10 bases. CDR1 and CDR2 from the germline V gene are MNHEY and SMNVEV (reference sequence). Trimming took 8 bases from V and 5 from J; bases not matched to a gene: 9. CDR3 size: 14 residues.